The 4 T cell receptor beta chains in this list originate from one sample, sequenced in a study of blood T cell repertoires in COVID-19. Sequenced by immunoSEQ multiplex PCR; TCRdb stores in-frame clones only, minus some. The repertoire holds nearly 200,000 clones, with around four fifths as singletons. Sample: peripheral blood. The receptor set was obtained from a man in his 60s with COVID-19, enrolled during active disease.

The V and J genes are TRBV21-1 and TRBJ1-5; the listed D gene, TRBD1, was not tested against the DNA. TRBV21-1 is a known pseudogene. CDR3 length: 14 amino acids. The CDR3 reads CATFRLGQNQPQHF. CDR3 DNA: TGTGCCACCTTTCGACTGGGACAGAATCAGCCCCAGCATTTT.

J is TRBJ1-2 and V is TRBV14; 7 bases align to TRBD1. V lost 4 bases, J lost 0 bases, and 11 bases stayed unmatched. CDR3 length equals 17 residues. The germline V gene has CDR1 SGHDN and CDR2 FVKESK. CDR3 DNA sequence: TGTGCCAGCAGCCCCCCGGGACGGGGACAGACTAACTATGGCTACACCTTC. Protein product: CASSPPGRGQTNYGYTF.

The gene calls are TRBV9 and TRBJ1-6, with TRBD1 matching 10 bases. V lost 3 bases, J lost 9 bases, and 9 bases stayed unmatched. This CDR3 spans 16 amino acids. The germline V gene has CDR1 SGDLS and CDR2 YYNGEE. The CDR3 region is CASSGRDRGDASPLHF. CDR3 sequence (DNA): TGTGCCAGCAGCGGGAGGGACAGGGGAGATGCTTCACCCCTCCACTTT.

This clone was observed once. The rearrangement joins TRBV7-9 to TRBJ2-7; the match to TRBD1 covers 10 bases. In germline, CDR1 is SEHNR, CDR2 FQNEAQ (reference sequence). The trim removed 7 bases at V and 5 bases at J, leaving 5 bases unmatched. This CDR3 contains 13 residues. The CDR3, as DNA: TGTGCCAGCATCCGACAGGGGGCCAACGAGCAGTACTTC. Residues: CASIRQGANEQYF.